This TCR beta chain appears in the sequencing data of a study of sequential checkpoint blockade in melanoma. Study overall: Randomization was 1:1 between first-line nivolumab→ipilimumab and ipilimumab→nivolumab. Each arm's sequence ended with maintenance nivolumab.

Documented treatment: randomized to nivolumab then ipilimumab (arm A) or the reverse (arm B). DNA-damaging chemotherapy had not been given to any patient beforehand. From thawed PBMCs, live CD3+CD8+ cells negative for CD19 and CD56 were sorted. The protocol was immunoSEQ multiplex PCR, while the TCRdb copy is restricted to in-frame clones and leaves out a portion. The table has more than 9,000 clones, roughly four fifths seen once. CDR1 is SEHNR, CDR2 FQNEAQ, per germline (reference sequence). The CDR3 spans 16 residues. With 8 bases removed from V and 3 bases from J, the gap between germline ends came to 23 bases.

V usage is TRBV7-9 and J usage is TRBJ2-7; possible D gene TRBD2, 7 bases. The material sequenced was CD8+ T cells sorted from blood (inferred from file names), taken from a patient given nivolumab and ipilimumab in sequence. This TCR was recovered from a human donor with melanoma. This CDR3 is CASGLGGGSGIYEQYF. The CDR3 bases are TGTGCCAGCGGACTGGGGGGGGGCAGCGGGATCTACGAGCAGTACTTC.